The rows below give T cell receptor beta chains drawn from one sample of a study of T-cell reconstitution after alpha-beta-depleted transplantation in children. TCRdb re-derived calls from the PCR reads in MiXCR, one entry per CDR3 protein. The repertoire consists of 480,000 or so distinct CDR3 sequences, with about 10% occurring once and the leading ten covering roughly 2%. The sequencing used PBMCs, collected before TCRalphabeta/CD19-depleted stem cell transplant. The receptors were sampled from a child aged 2 to 15 with inherited bone marrow failure, due to receive a stem cell transplant. The CDR3 runs from the conserved cysteine through the conserved F or W. Each record gives: clone size, V gene, J gene, D gene, CDR3 DNA, CDR3 protein. D genes are given only for firm matches. Only part of the rows carry a size: once, few, many, or a class if the clone is expanded.

abundance: many; v_gene: TRBV12-3/TRBV12-4; j_gene: TRBJ2-1; d_gene: NA; CDR3nt: TGTGCCAGCAGTTTAACGATGGACCTCAATGAGCAGTTCTTC; CDR3aa: CASSLTMDLNEQFF
abundance: many; v_gene: TRBV5-1; j_gene: TRBJ2-1; d_gene: NA; CDR3nt: TGCGCCAGCAGCTTTGGCAGTGAGCAGTTCTTC; CDR3aa: CASSFGSEQFF
abundance: many; v_gene: TRBV20-1; j_gene: TRBJ2-7; d_gene: NA; CDR3nt: TGCAGTGCCCCCGGCCGCTCCTACGAGCAGTACTTC; CDR3aa: CSAPGRSYEQYF
abundance: many; v_gene: TRBV6-2/TRBV6-3; j_gene: TRBJ2-1; d_gene: NA; CDR3nt: TGTGCCAGCAGTTACTTTCCTGCATACAATGAGCAGTTCTTC; CDR3aa: CASSYFPAYNEQFF
abundance: many; v_gene: TRBV29-1; j_gene: TRBJ2-1; d_gene: NA; CDR3nt: TGCAGCGTTGAGGGCCCTCAAGCGAGGGCCCACAATGAGCAGTTCTTC; CDR3aa: CSVEGPQARAHNEQFF
abundance: NA; v_gene: TRBV15; j_gene: TRBJ2-1; d_gene: NA; CDR3nt: TGTGCCACCAGCTCCCCGGTGGCGGAGACTGAGCAGTTCTTC; CDR3aa: CATSSPVAETEQFF
abundance: few; v_gene: TRBV7-8; j_gene: TRBJ2-7; d_gene: TRBD2; CDR3nt: TGTGCCAGCAGCTTAGTGTCGTCGGGAGGCTCCTACGAGCAGTACTTC; CDR3aa: CASSLVSSGGSYEQYF
abundance: many; v_gene: TRBV19; j_gene: TRBJ2-1; d_gene: TRBD2; CDR3nt: TGTGCCAGTCGGCTAGCGGGAGGCTACAATGAGCAGTTCTTC; CDR3aa: CASRLAGGYNEQFF
abundance: few; v_gene: TRBV15; j_gene: TRBJ2-5; d_gene: NA; CDR3nt: TGTGCCACCAGCAGAGATCCGGGGGCGGGCGAGCAAGAGACCCAGTACTTC; CDR3aa: CATSRDPGAGEQETQYF
abundance: many; v_gene: TRBV2; j_gene: TRBJ2-2; d_gene: NA; CDR3nt: TGTGCCAGCGCCGACGGGAACACCGGGGAGCTGTTTTTT; CDR3aa: CASADGNTGELFF
abundance: NA; v_gene: TRBV18; j_gene: TRBJ2-7; d_gene: NA; CDR3nt: TGTGCCAGCTCACCCCAGGTGGCGACCTACGAGCAGTACTTC; CDR3aa: CASSPQVATYEQYF
abundance: few; v_gene: TRBV2; j_gene: TRBJ2-2; d_gene: NA; CDR3nt: TGTGCCAGCAGGGGGGACTACACCGGGGAGCTGTTTTTT; CDR3aa: CASRGDYTGELFF
abundance: many; v_gene: TRBV13; j_gene: TRBJ1-1; d_gene: TRBD1; CDR3nt: TGTGCCAGCAGCTTCCGGGGACAGGGGAACACTGAAGCTTTCTTT; CDR3aa: CASSFRGQGNTEAFF
abundance: many; v_gene: TRBV3-1; j_gene: TRBJ2-4; d_gene: TRBD2; CDR3nt: TGTGCCAGCAGCCAAGATAGCGGGATCGGCAAAAACATTCAGTACTTC; CDR3aa: CASSQDSGIGKNIQYF
abundance: many; v_gene: TRBV7-2; j_gene: TRBJ2-1; d_gene: NA; CDR3nt: TGTGCCAGCAGCTCCGAAAAGCTTTTCGCTAATGAGCAGTTCTTC; CDR3aa: CASSSEKLFANEQFF
abundance: many; v_gene: TRBV4-3; j_gene: TRBJ1-1; d_gene: NA; CDR3nt: TGCGCCAGCAGCCAAGTGGGACCGGGCCCAAGGGACGACACTGAAGCTTTCTTT; CDR3aa: CASSQVGPGPRDDTEAFF